The 15 T cell receptor beta chains below were found in one sample sequenced in a study of tumor-infiltrating lymphocytes in primary liver carcinoma. Priming with a constant-region primer yielded TCR beta cDNA from roughly 500 ng total RNA. Each TCR beta library was derived from three nested multiplex PCR rounds that employed slightly modified ARM-PCR. With TRBV1-TRBV30 forward primers and a C-beta reverse primer, the first two PCR rounds were run for approximately 10 cycles each. TCRdb called the multiplex PCR reads again in MiXCR, with one record for every CDR3 protein. The sample contains about 200,000 distinct CDR3 sequences, roughly 61% of which appear only once. The blood RNA (from unsorted whole blood) was obtained, and germline DNA was also extracted. Source material: peripheral blood. These TCRs come from a woman aged 55-75 years with primary liver carcinoma and hepatitis B virus infection.

This clonotype was observed many times. This chain joins TRBV6-2 or TRBV6-3 and TRBJ2-7; no clear D gene. Germline-derived CDR1 and CDR2 are MNHEY and SVGEGT. The CDR3 is 15 amino acids. V was clipped by 0 bases and J by 2 bases, with 11 bases between them. As DNA, the CDR3 is TGTGCCAGCAGTTACTCGACGGTTAGTCCCTACGAGCAGTACTTC. This encodes CASSYSTVSPYEQYF.

V is TRBV5-1 and J is TRBJ1-2, with D unresolved. This CDR3 is 14 amino acids long. Trimming removed 4 bases from V and 0 bases from J, with 10 bases in between. Germline assignment: CDR1 SGHRS and CDR2 YFSETQ. This chain's CDR3 is CASSVSGANYGYTF. The CDR3 nucleotides read TGCGCCAGCAGCGTATCGGGAGCTAACTATGGCTACACCTTC.

In this sample, this clonotype turned up once. One base away lies a much larger clone, so this may be a sequencing read error. J is TRBJ2-7 and V is TRBV12-3 or TRBV12-4, with TRBD2 identical over 7 bases. J was trimmed by 4 bases and V by 5 bases; bases with no gene match: 8. CDR3 size: 14 residues. The CDR3 reads CASSGTNGSYEQYF. Here the CDR3 DNA reads TGTGCCAGCAGTGGGACTAACGGGAGTTACGAGCAGTACTTC.

A remark on this clonotype: Possible read error: a much larger clone is one base away. The rearrangement uses TRBV10-3 and TRBJ2-3, with D tentatively TRBD2 (6 bases). CDR1 is ENHRY and CDR2 is SYGVKD in the germline V gene. CDR3 length: 15 amino acids. Between the trimmed V and J ends, which lost 4 bases and 4 bases, there was a span of 15 bases. CDR3 nucleotides: TGTGCCATCAGTGGGACTGGCGGAGGGGCAGATACGCAGTATTTT. This codes for CAISGTGGGADTQYF.

With regard to this clonotype: A much larger clone sits a single nucleotide away, making a read error possible. The rearrangement uses TRBV6-5 and TRBJ2-2; 10 positions match TRBD1. Per the germline V gene, CDR1 is MNHEY and CDR2 is SVGAGI. The CDR3 is made up of 14 amino acids. The ends lost 9 bases at V and 3 bases at J; junction bases unmatched: 4. The CDR3 coding sequence is TGTGCCAGAATGGGACAGGGGTACACCGGGGAGCTGTTTTTT. This translates into CARMGQGYTGELFF.

With regard to this clonotype: One end of the junction does not line up with germline, which may come from a read error. This rearrangement joins TRBV28 to TRBJ2-7; 12 bases match TRBD2. The CDR3 runs 14 residues. Germline CDR1 and CDR2: MDHEN and SYDVKM. DNA of the CDR3: TGTGCCAGCTCAGGACTAGCGGGATCGGGAGAGCCGTACTTC. It is translated as CASSGLAGSGEPYF.

A word on this clonotype: The limits of the CDR3 on the DNA are not certain, so only TCRdb's listed CDR3 is given. The chain combines TRBV5-6 with TRBJ2-7; TRBD1 is the table's D call, not checked against the DNA. Counting both end residues, the CDR3 totals 12 amino acids. Germline V gene sequence: CDR1 SGHDT, CDR2 YYEEEE. CDR3 in amino acids: CASSFGQGASHF.

At least ten counts were recorded for this clonotype. The genes are TRBV4-2 and TRBJ2-3; D gene uncertain. This CDR3 is 15 amino acids long. The V gene's germline CDR1 is LGHNA and CDR2 YNFKEQ. Trimming took off 0 bases at V and 0 bases at J, with 7 bases between the two ends. The CDR3 sequence is CASSQEYGSTDTQYF. CDR3 DNA sequence: TGTGCCAGCAGCCAAGAATACGGGAGCACAGATACGCAGTATTTT.

This clonotype was observed a single time. An end of the junction differs from the germline gene, which may be a read error. The gene calls are TRBV11-2 and TRBJ2-2, with a tentative D call TRBD2 (5 bases). Germline CDR1 and CDR2: SGHAT and FQNNGV. The CDR3 is made up of 15 amino acids. CDR3 sequence: CAGSWALFGTGELVF. The CDR3 nucleotides read TGTGCCGGCAGCTGGGCCCTGTTCGGCACCGGGGAGCTGGTTTTT.

Turning to this clonotype: A read error is possible here, since a much larger clone lies one base away. The CDR3 DNA reads TGTGCTATTGGTTTGGGTAGCTCCTACAATGAGCAGTTCTTC. It is translated as CAIGLGSSYNEQFF. V and J are TRBV12-5 and TRBJ2-1; no clear D. Germline loops: CDR1 LGHNT, CDR2 FRNRAP. The CDR3 consists of 14 residues.

This clonotype was picked up a small number of times. V usage is TRBV7-9 and J usage is TRBJ1-1, with D uncertain. CDR1 and CDR2 from the germline V gene are SEHNR and FQNEAQ (reference sequence). The CDR3 contains 14 residues. With 0 bases removed from V and 1 base from J, the gap between germline ends came to 6 bases. CDR3 residues: CASSLAGSNTEAFF. The DNA of the CDR3 is TGTGCCAGCAGCTTAGCAGGTTCGAACACTGAAGCTTTCTTT. Full variable domain (rest looked up from reference TRBV7-9 and TRBJ1-1): DTGVSQNPRHKITKRGQNVTFRCDPISEHNRLYWYRQTLGQGPEFLTYFQNEAQLEKSRLLSDRFSAERPKGSFSTLEIQRTEQGDSAMYLCASSLAGSNTEAFFGQGTRLTVV.

This clonotype was seen a single time. The junction shows a germline mismatch at one end, possibly a read error. CDR3 loop: CASSPRWRYTEQFF. The CDR3 DNA reads as TGTGCCAGTAGCCCCCGGTGGCGCTACACTGAGCAGTTCTTC. V usage is TRBV7-9 and J usage is TRBJ2-1; no definite D call. The CDR3 is 14 residues long. Looked up from germline, CDR1 is SEHNR and CDR2 is FQNEAQ (reference sequence).

The V gene is TRBV2, the J gene TRBJ1-1; D is uncertain. The V gene lost 4 bases and the J gene lost 1 base, with 7 bases spanning the gap. Germline lookup yields CDR1 SNHLY and CDR2 FYNNEI. CDR3 length: 13 amino acids. The CDR3 spells CASSGAENTEAFF. CDR3 coding DNA: TGTGCCAGCAGTGGGGCGGAGAACACTGAAGCTTTCTTT.

The CDR3 loop reads CSVPRGTSGCGELFF. For the CDR3, the DNA is TGCAGCGTTCCGAGGGGGACTAGCGGGTGCGGGGAGCTGTTTTTT. The chain employs TRBV29-1 and TRBJ2-2, with 12 nucleotides matching TRBD2. The trim removed 5 bases at V and 7 bases at J, leaving 8 bases unmatched. Germline values: CDR1 SQVTM, CDR2 ANQGSEA. The CDR3 consists of 15 residues.

With regard to this clonotype: This sequence may be a read error, since a much larger clone differs from it by one base. CDR3 coding DNA: TGTGCCAGCAGTTACCCCCGACTAGCCCCTGGGAGCCCCTACAATGAGCAGTTCTTC. Its translation: CASSYPRLAPGSPYNEQFF. The chain carries TRBV6-2 or TRBV6-3 and TRBJ2-1, with 7 bases matching TRBD2. The CDR3 contains 19 residues. V shed 2 bases and J 2 bases; nucleotides not matched to a gene: 15. Per the germline V gene, CDR1 is MNHEY and CDR2 is SVGEGT.